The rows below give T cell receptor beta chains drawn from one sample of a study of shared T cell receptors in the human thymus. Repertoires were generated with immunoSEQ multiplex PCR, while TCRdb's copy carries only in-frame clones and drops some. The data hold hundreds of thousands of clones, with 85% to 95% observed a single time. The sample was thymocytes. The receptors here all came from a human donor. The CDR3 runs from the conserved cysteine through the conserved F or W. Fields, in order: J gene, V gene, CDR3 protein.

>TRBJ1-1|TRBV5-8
CASSFRGEEVMNTEAFF
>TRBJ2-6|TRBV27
CASSFLGTDPSGANVLTF
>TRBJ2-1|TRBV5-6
CASSFAMWTSLAYNEQFF
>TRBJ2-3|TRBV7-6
CASSLAPVGDLGTDTQYF
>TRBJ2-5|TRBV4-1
CASSQEFLAGEQETQYF
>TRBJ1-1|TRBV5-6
CASSFQRGNTEAFF
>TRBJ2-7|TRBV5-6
CASSHIERSFLYEQYF
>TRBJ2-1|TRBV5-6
CASSSGHRMMEQFF
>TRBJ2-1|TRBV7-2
CASSLAHGWAGRSYNEQFF
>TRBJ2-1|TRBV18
CASSPPDITNRYNEQFF
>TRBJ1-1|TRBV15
CATAGRTNTEAFF
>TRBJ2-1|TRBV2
CASSGRDRGPPSSYNEQFF
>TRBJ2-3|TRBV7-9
CASSPRPGDTQYF
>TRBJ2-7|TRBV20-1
CSAFLGYEQYF
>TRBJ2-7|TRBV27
CASSLGLAGVGFYEQYF
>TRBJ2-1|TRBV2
CASSDSGTYNEQFF
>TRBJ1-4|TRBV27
CASGGGWEKLFF
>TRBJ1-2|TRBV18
CASSSDRRKDYGYTF
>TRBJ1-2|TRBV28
CASSSPPDRGLSGYGYTF
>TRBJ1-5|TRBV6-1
CASIPTGSNQPQHF
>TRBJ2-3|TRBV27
CASSSLTSGSSYTQYF
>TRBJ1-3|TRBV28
CASTKGGGGGNTIYF
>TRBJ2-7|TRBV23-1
CASSQSTRGSYEQYF
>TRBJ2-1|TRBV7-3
CASSLREGLGYNEQFF
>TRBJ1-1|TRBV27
CASSSRTGENTEAFF
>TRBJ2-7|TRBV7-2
CASSRTSVTYEQYF
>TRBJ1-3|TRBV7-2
CASSSHDRGGNTIYF
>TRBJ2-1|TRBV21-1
CASSKDPLGAYNEQFF
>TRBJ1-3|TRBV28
CASSLWTPRGNSGNTIYF
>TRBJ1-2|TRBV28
CASSPLGQNYGYTF
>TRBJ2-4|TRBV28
CASSFRGCIQYF
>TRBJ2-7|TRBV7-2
CASSLEDSSYEQYF
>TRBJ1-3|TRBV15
CATSGTALGSSGNTIYF
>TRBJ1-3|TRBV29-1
CSVLGDTSRAREIGNTIYF
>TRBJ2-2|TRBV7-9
CASSLEFEVTGELFF
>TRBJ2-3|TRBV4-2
CASSQGASGLTDTQYF
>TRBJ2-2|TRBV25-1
CASSADRPQNTGELFF
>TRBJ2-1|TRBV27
CASSLTVPWAYNEQFF
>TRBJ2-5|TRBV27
CASSLGREKEETQYF
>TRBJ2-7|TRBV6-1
CASSEGEDPYEQYF